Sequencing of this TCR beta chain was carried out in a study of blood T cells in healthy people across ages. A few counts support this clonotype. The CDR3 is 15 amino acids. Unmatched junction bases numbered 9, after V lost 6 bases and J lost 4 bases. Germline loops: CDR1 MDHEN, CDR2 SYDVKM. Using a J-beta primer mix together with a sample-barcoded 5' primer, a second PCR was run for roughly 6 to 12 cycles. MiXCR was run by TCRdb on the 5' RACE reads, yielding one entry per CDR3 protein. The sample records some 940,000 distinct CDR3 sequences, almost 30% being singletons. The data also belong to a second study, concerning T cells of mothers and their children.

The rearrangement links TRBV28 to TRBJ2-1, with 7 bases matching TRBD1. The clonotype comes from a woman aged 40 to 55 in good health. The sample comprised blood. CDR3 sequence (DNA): TGTGCCAGCAGCCGAAACCGGGACAGTTACAATGAGCAGTTCTTC. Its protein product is CASSRNRDSYNEQFF.